The 20 T cell receptor beta chains in this list originate from one sample, sequenced in a study of control samples from healthy donors and cancer patients. Data came from immunoSEQ multiplex PCR; TCRdb stores just in-frame clones and leaves some out. The data show about 250,000 clones, over 75% seen once. Sequenced sample: PBMCs. The receptors come from an older woman with lung cancer.

The chain recombines TRBV19 with TRBJ1-1; D is undetermined. Germline CDR1 and CDR2: LNHDA and SQIVND (reference sequence). Trimming took off 7 bases at V and 3 bases at J, with 9 bases between the two ends. The CDR3 loop spans 12 amino acids. CDR3 loop: CASKADHTEAFF. The CDR3 DNA sequence: TGTGCCAGTAAGGCGGACCACACTGAAGCTTTCTTT.

The chain joins TRBV7-9 to TRBJ1-2; the D gene is possibly TRBD1 (6 bases). The length of the CDR3 is 13 residues. V shed 3 bases and J shed 5 bases, with 10 bases lying between them. Germline lookup yields CDR1 SEHNR and CDR2 FQNEAQ (reference sequence). This CDR3 is CASSLRTAYGYTF. DNA of the CDR3: TGTGCCAGCAGCTTGAGGACAGCTTATGGCTACACCTTC.

This clone appeared a few times. CDR3 amino acids: CASSFGGSNQPQHF. The CDR3 DNA follows: TGTGCCAGCAGTTTCGGGGGGAGCAATCAGCCCCAGCATTTT. The chain links TRBV28 to TRBJ1-5; D is perhaps TRBD1 (5 bases). Trimming removed 3 bases from V and 1 base from J, with 7 bases in between. Germline V lookup: CDR1 MDHEN, CDR2 SYDVKM. The CDR3 totals 14 residues.

The V call is TRBV2, the J call TRBJ1-3; D is ambiguous. Germline loops: CDR1 SNHLY, CDR2 FYNNEI. CDR3 size: 15 residues. Trimming pared 2 bases from V and 4 bases from J, leaving 12 bases between. The CDR3 nucleotides read TGTGCCAGCAGTGAAAGCCGGGGTTTAGGAAACACCATATATTTT. The encoded protein is CASSESRGLGNTIYF.

Comment on this clone: Distinct nucleotide sequences in the sample also encode this CDR3. The rearrangement links TRBV18 to TRBJ2-7; D remains unclear. V lost 2 bases and J 0 bases, leaving 2 bases between the germline ends. CDR1 and CDR2 (germline): KGHSH, LQKENI. This CDR3 spans 12 amino acids. As DNA, the CDR3 is TGTGCCAGCTCACCAAGCTCCTACGAGCAGTACTTC. It codes for CASSPSSYEQYF.

The chain couples TRBV6-6 to TRBJ2-5; D is ambiguous. Trimming took 5 bases from V and 5 from J, leaving 6 bases between them. Germline V gene sequence: CDR1 MNHNY, CDR2 SVGAGI (reference sequence). This CDR3 is 11 amino acids long. The DNA for the CDR3 is TGTGCCAGCAGTCAACGGGAGACCCAGTACTTC. Protein: CASSQRETQYF.

This clone was counted many times. This chain uses TRBV12-3 or TRBV12-4 with TRBJ2-5; D gene unclear. V lost 3 bases and J 0 bases, leaving 5 bases between the germline ends. The CDR3 sequence is 13 residues long. The CDR3 protein is CASSLEYQETQYF. Written as DNA, the CDR3 is TGTGCCAGCAGTTTGGAGTACCAAGAGACCCAGTACTTC.

This chain links TRBV6-5 with TRBJ2-3; tentatively, D is TRBD2 (5 bases). Deletions cut 6 bases from V and 0 bases from J, with 10 bases between. The germline CDR1 and CDR2 sequences are MNHEY and SVGAGI. This CDR3 region has 14 residues. CDR3 sequence: CASSHRTSTDTQYF. The CDR3 coding sequence is TGTGCCAGCAGCCACCGGACTAGCACAGATACGCAGTATTTT.

This clone has a handful of counts. The rearrangement links TRBV2 to TRBJ1-5, with 7 nucleotides matching TRBD1. The CDR3 has 15 residues. Germline loops: CDR1 SNHLY, CDR2 FYNNEI. V trimming: 0 bases; J trimming: 10 bases; junction bases outside the gene matches: 9. CDR3 amino acids: CASSEASGQSRPQHF. CDR3 DNA sequence: TGTGCCAGCAGTGAAGCCTCGGGACAGTCTCGTCCCCAGCATTTT. Combining the CDR3 with reference TRBV2 and TRBJ1-5 gives the whole variable domain EPEVTQTPSHQVTQMGQEVILRCVPISNHLYFYWYRQILGQKVEFLVSFYNNEISEKSEIFDDQFSVERPDGSNFTLKIRSTKLEDSAMYFCASSEASGQSRPQHFGDGTRLSIL.

The genes are TRBV5-1 and TRBJ2-3, with D maybe TRBD2 (6 bases). Germline CDR1 SGHRS, CDR2 YFSETQ. The CDR3 length is 15 residues. Trimming stripped 3 bases from V and 2 bases from J, with 13 bases between. CDR3 protein: CASSSSGLLTDTQYF. CDR3 bases: TGCGCCAGCAGCTCTTCCGGACTACTCACAGATACGCAGTATTTT. Variable domain in full (rest from reference TRBV5-1 and TRBJ2-3): KAGVTQTPRYLIKTRGQQVTLSCSPISGHRSVSWYQQTPGQGLQFLFEYFSETQRNKGNFPGRFSGRQFSNSRSEMNVSTLELGDSALYLCASSSSGLLTDTQYFGPGTRLTVL.

V usage is TRBV5-6 and J usage is TRBJ2-1, with 8 bases lining up with TRBD1. V was pared by 4 bases and J by 9 bases, with 12 bases of the junction left unmatched. The CDR3 contains 15 residues. Per the germline V gene, CDR1 is SGHDT and CDR2 is YYEEEE. The CDR3 is CASSHRGSKLSEQFF. CDR3 DNA sequence: TGTGCCAGCAGCCACAGGGGGAGTAAACTGTCTGAGCAGTTCTTC.

This clone was seen more than once but under ten times. In DNA, the CDR3 is TGCAGCGTTGCCTCACCGGGACAGGGTCGGGAGACCCAGTACTTC. It yields the protein CSVASPGQGRETQYF. This chain connects TRBV29-1 to TRBJ2-5, with 9 positions matching TRBD1. The CDR3 length is 15 residues. Trimming removed 4 bases from V and 5 bases from J; junction bases left unmatched: 11. CDR1 is SQVTM, CDR2 ANQGSEA, per germline. Full variable domain (outside the CDR3, taken from reference TRBV29-1 and TRBJ2-5): SAVISQKPSRDICQRGTSLTIQCQVDSQVTMMFWYRQQPGQSLTLIATANQGSEATYESGFVIDKFPISRPNLTFSTLTVSNMSPEDSSIYLCSVASPGQGRETQYFGPGTRLLVL.

This sequence joins TRBV6-2 or TRBV6-3 and TRBJ1-3; D is unclear. With 5 bases removed from V and 4 bases from J, the gap between germline ends came to 6 bases. This CDR3 spans 12 amino acids. Germline CDR1 reads MNHEY; CDR2 reads SVGEGT. The DNA of the CDR3 is TGTGCCAGCAGTGAGAGAGGAAACACCATATATTTT. This gives the protein CASSERGNTIYF.

The chain has TRBV19 and TRBJ2-1; D is perhaps TRBD1 (6 bases). CDR3 length: 15 amino acids. The V gene lost 5 bases and the J gene lost 0 bases, with 11 bases spanning the gap. CDR1 LNHDA and CDR2 SQIVND come from the germline V gene (reference sequence). CDR3 protein: CASSPGQYSYNEQFF. In DNA, the CDR3 is TGTGCCAGTAGTCCCGGACAGTACTCCTACAATGAGCAGTTCTTC.

The chain recombines TRBV5-1 with TRBJ2-1; 7 bases fit TRBD1. CDR1 and CDR2 from the germline V gene are SGHRS and YFSETQ. CDR3 length equals 14 residues. Trimming removed 4 bases from V and 3 bases from J; junction bases left unmatched: 4. In DNA, the CDR3 is TGCGCCAGCAGCCAGGGACAGCACTACAATGAGCAGTTCTTC. Translated: CASSQGQHYNEQFF.

The V and J genes are TRBV2 and TRBJ1-5; D gene unclear. Germline V gene lookup returns CDR1 SNHLY and CDR2 FYNNEI. V lost 4 bases to trimming and J lost 7 bases, with 14 bases between them. The CDR3 length is 14 residues. CDR3 amino acids: CASSAKGKNQPQHF. In nucleotides, the CDR3 is TGTGCCAGCAGTGCAAAAGGGAAGAACCAGCCCCAGCATTTT.

This clone was recorded a few times. Additional DNA sequences in this sample encode the identical CDR3. The V call is TRBV20-1, the J call TRBJ1-2, with D hard to call. Trimming left V 3 bases short and J 4 bases short, with 3 bases between. The germline gives CDR1 DFQATT, CDR2 SNEGSKA (reference sequence). CDR3 size: 10 residues. The CDR3 here is CSARSYGYTF. CDR3 bases: TGCAGTGCTAGGAGCTATGGCTACACCTTC.

V usage is TRBV5-1 and J usage is TRBJ1-1; 9 nucleotides agree with TRBD1. CDR1 is SGHRS, CDR2 YFSETQ, per germline. The CDR3 runs 16 residues. The ends lost 0 bases at V and 1 base at J; junction bases unmatched: 4. The CDR3 DNA sequence: TGCGCCAGCAGCTTGGCGGGGGACAGGGCGAACACTGAAGCTTTCTTT. It specifies CASSLAGDRANTEAFF. Drawing the rest from reference TRBV5-1 and TRBJ1-1, the complete variable domain is KAGVTQTPRYLIKTRGQQVTLSCSPISGHRSVSWYQQTPGQGLQFLFEYFSETQRNKGNFPGRFSGRQFSNSRSEMNVSTLELGDSALYLCASSLAGDRANTEAFFGQGTRLTVV.

The DNA of the CDR3 is TGTGCCAGCAGCAAAGTGACGGCAGGGAGGACTGAGACCCAGTACTTC. It codes for CASSKVTAGRTETQYF. This sequence joins TRBV21-1 and TRBJ2-5; the table's D call TRBD2 went unverified against the DNA. TRBV21-1 is designated a pseudogene. The CDR3 has 16 residues.

This clone was seen a handful of times. The chain combines TRBV12-2 with TRBJ2-5. TRBV12-2 is tagged as a pseudogene. The CDR3 is made up of 14 amino acids. CDR3 nucleotide sequence: TGTGCAAGTCGCTCCGAGGGGATTGAAGAGACCCAGTACTTC. Translating it yields CASRSEGIEETQYF.